This T cell receptor (beta chain) was observed in a study of T cell repertoires in cytomegalovirus infection. Looking at the study overall: Recently identified HLA-C-restricted CMV epitopes and well-studied HLA-B-restricted CMV epitopes were used by the study. Signatures in public TCR beta sequences pointed to both CMV infection and matching HLA type.

CDR3 length equals 17 residues. J gave up 3 bases and V 4 bases, and 11 bases lay outside the gene matches. The germline gives CDR1 SGHTA, CDR2 FQGNSA. MiXCR, run by TCRdb on the reads, gives a single entry per CDR3 protein. The sample records about 570,000 distinct CDR3 sequences, roughly 43% being singletons. For this clonotype: Its cognate antigen is unknown.

The study's findings and limits: HLA-C-restricted TCR beta clonotypes specific for CMV led the ex vivo response.

Source: cultured PBMCs, taken from culture after CMV antigen stimulation. The receptor comes from a human donor in good health (CMV status not recorded). Some clones in this sample may be carry-over from other donors' samples. The V call is TRBV7-2, the J call TRBJ2-3; TRBD2 matches at 9 bases. DNA for the CDR3: TGTGCCAGCAGCTCATTTCCCCTAGCGGGAAAGACAGATACGCAGTATTTT. Protein product: CASSSFPLAGKTDTQYF.